The 23 T cell receptor beta chains listed next were all sequenced from one sample in a study of OX40 agonist ivuxolimab in advanced cancers. The library was built by means of the immunoSEQ multiplex PCR assay. TCRdb's version of the immuneACCESS table is confined to in-frame rearrangements and falls short of the full clone set. An unresolved V gene accounts for under half of the shortfall where checked; the remainder is of unknown origin. This sample has tens of thousands of clones in its table, and roughly 85% of those were observed once. The biggest ten clones account for 2.4% of the sample. The sequencing used CD4+ or CD8+ T cells sorted from blood, collected in a trial of the OX40 agonist ivuxolimab. Receptor source: an adult with an advanced solid tumor such as melanoma, head and neck, liver or kidney cancer.

The chain employs TRBV5-1 and TRBJ2-3; 11 bases align to TRBD2. The CDR3 runs 16 residues. V lost 4 bases to trimming and J lost 3 bases; unmatched junction nucleotides: 7. Germline CDR1 is SGHRS and CDR2 is YFSETQ. CDR3 bases: TGCGCCAGCAGCCAAGAGGGACTAGCGGAGACAGATACGCAGTATTTT. Encoded protein: CASSQEGLAETDTQYF.

The chain uses TRBV19 and TRBJ1-5; 7 nucleotides agree with TRBD1. J lost 4 bases, V lost 6 bases, and 15 bases had no gene match. CDR3 length equals 17 residues. CDR1 is LNHDA and CDR2 is SQIVND in the germline V gene (reference sequence). CDR3 region: CASSEGKGQPVNQPQHF. The CDR3 coding sequence is TGTGCCAGTAGCGAGGGGAAGGGACAGCCAGTGAATCAGCCCCAGCATTTT.

This chain uses TRBV28 with TRBJ1-1; 9 bases are a match to TRBD1. CDR1 and CDR2 (germline): MDHEN, SYDVKM. CDR3 length: 15 amino acids. V was clipped by 5 bases and J by 11 bases; unmatched bases: 15. This CDR3 reads CASSPALGTGWGAFF. The DNA of the CDR3 is TGTGCCAGCAGTCCCGCCCTGGGGACAGGGTGGGGGGCTTTCTTT.

CDR3 amino acids: CASSPQGTDTQYF. DNA for the CDR3: TGTGCCAGCAGCCCACAGGGGACAGATACGCAGTATTTT. The V call is TRBV7-3, the J call TRBJ2-3; TRBD1 matches at 7 bases. Germline V lookup: CDR1 SGHTA, CDR2 FQGTGA. The CDR3 contains 13 residues. J lost 3 bases, V lost 5 bases, and 2 bases had no gene match.

The rearrangement joins TRBV7-2 to TRBJ2-5; tentatively, D is TRBD2 (5 bases). Trimming cost V 1 base and J 3 bases, with 12 bases left between them. The CDR3 totals 15 residues. Germline CDR1 is SGHTA and CDR2 is FQGNSA. CDR3 in amino acids: CASSLGVATKETQYF. CDR3 bases: TGTGCCAGCAGCTTAGGCGTAGCGACGAAAGAGACCCAGTACTTC.

V gene TRBV6-6 combines with J gene TRBJ2-1; 7 bases match TRBD2. V was pared by 4 bases and J by 5 bases, with 8 bases of the junction left unmatched. From germline, CDR1 is MNHNY and CDR2 SVGAGI (reference sequence). The CDR3 runs to 15 residues. The CDR3 DNA is TGTGCCAGCAGTTGGGCCGGGACTATAGACAATGAGCAGTTCTTC. Amino acids: CASSWAGTIDNEQFF.

This clone was observed a handful of times. The same CDR3 is also encoded by other DNA sequences in this sample. CDR3 in DNA: TGTGCCAGCAGCCCGGACAGGAATCAGCCCCAGCATTTT. This translates into CASSPDRNQPQHF. The chain has TRBV6-5 and TRBJ1-5; 7 positions agree with TRBD1. CDR1 is MNHEY, CDR2 SVGAGI, per germline. The CDR3 consists of 13 residues. Germline trimming cut 6 bases from V and 4 bases from J; bases unmatched to any gene: 3.

V usage is TRBV28 and J usage is TRBJ1-1, with D possibly TRBD1 on 6 matching bases. Per germline, CDR1 MDHEN and CDR2 SYDVKM. This CDR3 is built from 15 residues. Trimming pared 4 bases from V and 0 bases from J, leaving 12 bases between. Here the CDR3 DNA reads TGTGCCAGCAGTTCCCTAACAGGGCTGAACACTGAAGCTTTCTTT. It yields the protein CASSSLTGLNTEAFF.

The chain links TRBV19 to TRBJ1-2; TRBD1 might be the D (6 bases). Germline assignment: CDR1 LNHDA and CDR2 SQIVND (reference sequence). V lost 7 bases, J lost 0 bases, and 15 bases lay in between. This CDR3 has 15 residues. The CDR3 DNA is TGTGCCAGTATGGGGGGGGGCCTCCCTAACTATGGCTACACCTTC. This translates into CASMGGGLPNYGYTF.

V usage is TRBV10-3 and J usage is TRBJ2-5, with 9 bases that match TRBD1. The ends lost 3 bases at V and 3 bases at J; junction bases unmatched: 5. CDR1 ENHRY and CDR2 SYGVKD come from the germline V gene. The CDR3 loop spans 15 amino acids. The DNA of the CDR3 is TGTGCCATCAGTGACCGCGGACAGGGGAAAGAGACCCAGTACTTC. Translated: CAISDRGQGKETQYF.

The V and J genes are TRBV2 and TRBJ2-7, with D maybe TRBD1 (5 bases). Germline CDR1 SNHLY, CDR2 FYNNEI. The CDR3 is 14 residues long. V shed 1 base and J shed 5 bases, with 12 bases lying between them. CDR3 in amino acids: CASSEDRQSDEQYF. DNA for the CDR3: TGTGCCAGCAGTGAAGATAGACAGTCCGACGAGCAGTACTTC.

V and J are TRBV11-2 and TRBJ2-7; 7 nucleotides agree with TRBD1. Losses at the gene ends were 3 bases for V and 1 base for J; bases not matched to a gene: 6. This CDR3 spans 15 amino acids. CDR1 SGHAT and CDR2 FQNNGV come from the germline V gene. The CDR3 sequence: CASSFEGTVSYEQYF. The CDR3 DNA reads TGTGCCAGCAGCTTCGAAGGGACAGTGTCCTACGAGCAGTACTTC.

The chain carries TRBV9 and TRBJ1-4; 9 bases agree with TRBD1. Germline V gene sequence: CDR1 SGDLS, CDR2 YYNGEE. V was pared by 2 bases and J by 8 bases, with 10 bases of the junction left unmatched. The CDR3 covers 16 residues. The CDR3 coding sequence is TGTGCCAGCAGCGTTTCGATGAGACAGGGGGAAGAAAAACTGTTTTTT. Protein: CASSVSMRQGEEKLFF.

The chain combines TRBV5-4 with TRBJ2-7; possibly TRBD2 for D (6 bases). Trimming shortened V by 3 bases and J by 8 bases, and 18 bases separated the two germline ends. Germline V CDR1 and CDR2: SGHNT, YYREEE (reference sequence). CDR3 length: 14 residues. The CDR3 is CASSSYGTPDKQYF. Written as DNA, the CDR3 is TGTGCCAGCAGCTCCTACGGGACTCCTGATAAGCAGTACTTC.

V gene TRBV5-6 combines with J gene TRBJ2-3, with D possibly TRBD1 on 6 matching bases. Germline CDR1 SGHDT, CDR2 YYEEEE. V was cut by 7 bases and J by 6 bases, with 15 bases left in between. The CDR3 is 13 residues long. CDR3: CASRQAVWDTQYF. For the CDR3, the DNA is TGTGCCAGCCGACAGGCGGTGTGGGATACGCAGTATTTT.

The rearrangement links TRBV30 to TRBJ2-2; tentatively, D is TRBD2 (5 bases). Germline V gene sequence: CDR1 GTSNPN, CDR2 SVGIG (reference sequence). This CDR3 spans 12 amino acids. Trimming cost V 2 bases and J 7 bases, with 8 bases left between them. The CDR3 region has the DNA TGTGCCTGGAGTCCGAGGGACGGGGAGCTGTTTTTT. Amino acids: CAWSPRDGELFF.

The V call is TRBV9, the J call TRBJ2-1, with TRBD2 identical over 10 bases. The CDR3 contains 15 residues. V dropped 2 bases and J dropped 6; count of bases not matched to a gene: 5. Germline V gene data show CDR1 as SGDLS and CDR2 as YYNGEE. The CDR3 bases are TGTGCCAGCAGCGTTCAAGCGGGGGGGCCCAATGAGCAGTTCTTC. It yields the protein CASSVQAGGPNEQFF.

The chain recombines TRBV19 with TRBJ2-1; 14 bases are a match to TRBD2. Germline CDR1 reads LNHDA; CDR2 reads SQIVND (reference sequence). The CDR3 totals 16 residues. The ends lost 6 bases at V and 3 bases at J; junction bases unmatched: 4. DNA of the CDR3: TGTGCCAGTAGGGGACTAGCGGGGGACATCTACAATGAGCAGTTCTTC. Its translation is CASRGLAGDIYNEQFF.

This clone has more than one count but fewer than ten. The chain employs TRBV11-2 and TRBJ1-1, with TRBD1 matching 7 bases. The germline V gene encodes CDR1 SGHAT and CDR2 FQNNGV. This CDR3 is 14 amino acids long. V dropped 5 bases and J dropped 7; count of bases not matched to a gene: 10. The CDR3 reads CASSVVRTGDEAFF. The CDR3 region has the DNA TGTGCCAGCAGCGTGGTCCGAACAGGGGATGAAGCTTTCTTT.

The chain joins TRBV19 to TRBJ1-2, with 11 bases lining up with TRBD1. V lost 9 bases to trimming and J lost 4 bases; unmatched junction nucleotides: 7. The CDR3 extends over 14 amino acids. Germline V gene lookup returns CDR1 LNHDA and CDR2 SQIVND (reference sequence). CDR3 nucleotide sequence: TGTGCCAGGGACAGGGGGCACGTCGGCTATGGCTACACCTTC. As protein: CARDRGHVGYGYTF.

J is TRBJ1-6 and V is TRBV6-5; no clear D gene. V shed 4 bases and J shed 10 bases, with 8 bases lying between them. The germline gives CDR1 MNHEY, CDR2 SVGAGI. CDR3 length equals 12 residues. DNA for the CDR3: TGTGCCAGCAGTTCCCTATGGTCACCCCTCCACTTT. Its translation is CASSSLWSPLHF.

The chain links TRBV7-9 to TRBJ1-1; tentative D call: TRBD1 (5 bases). The CDR3 loop spans 14 amino acids. From germline, CDR1 is SEHNR and CDR2 FQNEAQ (reference sequence). V was shortened by 3 bases and J by 4 bases, with 12 bases between the two germline ends. CDR3 DNA sequence: TGTGCCAGCAGCTTTTCGCAGGGAAGCACTGAAGCTTTCTTT. It codes for CASSFSQGSTEAFF.

This clone was detected only once. This chain uses TRBV4-2 with TRBJ1-2, with TRBD1 matching 11 bases. CDR3 length: 17 residues. Trimming removed 4 bases from V and 2 bases from J; junction bases left unmatched: 9. Germline loops: CDR1 LGHNA, CDR2 YNFKEQ. The CDR3 region is CASSRGRTGGTNYGYTF. CDR3 nucleotide sequence: TGTGCCAGCAGCCGAGGGAGGACAGGGGGCACAAACTATGGCTACACCTTC.